Below are 30 T cell receptor beta chains sequenced from a single sample in a study of shared clonotypes between healthy human individuals. This table comes from immunoSEQ multiplex PCR, and its TCRdb copy is limited to in-frame clones, with some not included. The sample gives around 1.4 million clones, just under 99% of which show up once; 0.36% is in the top ten. Sequencing was performed on naive CD4+ T cells sorted from blood. Noted subset: CD45RA+ positively selected. The receptors derive from a man younger than 45 in good health.

The chain recombines TRBV28 with TRBJ1-5; D is undetermined. The CDR3 length is 12 residues. The germline gives CDR1 MDHEN, CDR2 SYDVKM. The V end lost 3 bases, the J end lost 7 bases, and 7 bases lay between the germline ends. The CDR3 loop is CASSFGSQPQHF. The CDR3 DNA sequence: TGTGCCAGCAGTTTTGGTAGCCAGCCCCAGCATTTT.

V is TRBV28 and J is TRBJ1-2; maybe TRBD1 (5 bases). V lost 2 bases, J lost 6 bases, and 16 bases lay in between. The CDR3 runs to 15 residues. The germline gives CDR1 MDHEN, CDR2 SYDVKM. In DNA form, the CDR3 reads TGTGCCAGCAGTTTACTGTCCAGGGTAGGGGATGGCTACACCTTC. Residues: CASSLLSRVGDGYTF.

The chain combines TRBV2 with TRBJ1-1; D not certain. Trimming pared 2 bases from V and 5 bases from J, leaving 3 bases between. The CDR3 has 11 residues. Germline V gene sequence: CDR1 SNHLY, CDR2 FYNNEI. The CDR3 protein is CASSEFTEAFF. The CDR3 nucleotides read TGTGCCAGCAGTGAATTTACTGAAGCTTTCTTT.

The gene calls are TRBV10-3 and TRBJ1-1; D gene ambiguous. Trimming stripped 10 bases from V and 1 base from J, with 10 bases between. This CDR3 is built from 12 residues. Germline V CDR1 and CDR2: ENHRY, SYGVKD. CDR3 DNA sequence: TGTGCCACGGCCAGCGGGAACACTGAAGCTTTCTTT. It is translated as CATASGNTEAFF.

Of note for this clone: Other DNA sequences from this sample encode an identical CDR3 as well. The chain links TRBV5-1 to TRBJ2-1; D is undetermined. This CDR3 region has 11 residues. Per the germline V gene, CDR1 is SGHRS and CDR2 is YFSETQ. The V gene lost 2 bases and the J gene lost 8 bases, with 5 bases spanning the gap. The CDR3 DNA sequence: TGCGCCAGCAGCTTTTTGGATGAGCAGTTCTTC. Translation gives CASSFLDEQFF.

The gene calls are TRBV7-2 and TRBJ2-1; D uncertain. CDR3 length: 15 residues. The germline CDR1 and CDR2 sequences are SGHTA and FQGNSA. Trimming removed 5 bases at V and 2 bases at J, with 13 bases between. DNA for the CDR3: TGTGCCAGCAGCCGCCTGGCTGCAACCTACAATGAGCAGTTCTTC. This gives the protein CASSRLAATYNEQFF.

V and J are TRBV7-3 and TRBJ2-2, with D perhaps matching TRBD1 (5 bases). Germline-derived CDR1 and CDR2 are SGHTA and FQGTGA. The CDR3 has 16 residues. V was shortened by 5 bases and J by 4 bases, with 17 bases between the two germline ends. CDR3 amino acids: CASSQDGAPATGELFF. The CDR3, as DNA: TGTGCCAGCAGCCAAGATGGGGCCCCGGCCACCGGGGAGCTGTTTTTT.

This rearrangement joins TRBV28 to TRBJ2-3; 12 nucleotides match TRBD2. J lost 4 bases, V lost 7 bases, and 6 bases had no gene match. The germline CDR1 and CDR2 sequences are MDHEN and SYDVKM. This CDR3 is 15 amino acids long. The DNA for the CDR3 is TGTGCCAGCAAAGGGCTAGCGGGAGGGGCAGATACGCAGTATTTT. Residues: CASKGLAGGADTQYF.

The chain has TRBV4-1 and TRBJ2-3; D is uncertain. Germline V lookup: CDR1 MGHRA, CDR2 YSYEKL. The ends were cut back, 1 base at V and 8 bases at J, with 7 bases in the middle. The CDR3 has 12 amino acids. The CDR3 DNA follows: TGCGCCAGCAGCCAAGTCCCGGGTACGCAGTATTTT. This codes for CASSQVPGTQYF.

J is TRBJ2-7 and V is TRBV5-6; 7 positions agree with TRBD2. The CDR3 is 15 residues long. Germline V CDR1 and CDR2: SGHDT, YYEEEE. With 7 bases clipped from V and 3 bases from J, the junction kept 13 bases outside the gene matches. The CDR3 nucleotides read TGTGCCAGCCAGCTAGCCCCTAGCGGCCTCTACGAGCAGTACTTC. It is translated as CASQLAPSGLYEQYF.

This chain uses TRBV7-9 with TRBJ2-2; the D gene could be TRBD1 or TRBD2 (5 bases each). V was shortened by 5 bases and J by 1 base, with 14 bases between the two germline ends. The CDR3 is 16 residues long. The germline V gene has CDR1 SEHNR and CDR2 FQNEAQ (reference sequence). CDR3 amino acids: CASSPRETENTGELFF. CDR3 bases: TGTGCCAGCAGCCCCAGGGAGACAGAGAACACCGGGGAGCTGTTTTTT.

J is TRBJ2-2 and V is TRBV10-3; 7 bases align to TRBD1. The CDR3 is 15 amino acids. V gave up 4 bases and J gave up 1 base; unmatched junction bases: 3. Germline V CDR1 and CDR2: ENHRY, SYGVKD. The CDR3 reads CAISGGQKNTGELFF. The CDR3 nucleotides are TGTGCCATCAGTGGGGGACAGAAGAACACCGGGGAGCTGTTTTTT.

The chain combines TRBV28 with TRBJ1-5, with D perhaps matching TRBD1 (6 bases). Looked up from germline, CDR1 is MDHEN and CDR2 is SYDVKM. The CDR3 loop spans 14 amino acids. Trimming cost V 9 bases and J 8 bases, with 20 bases left between them. Written as DNA, the CDR3 is TGTGCCAGTTTTAGGGGGACCTTTATAGAGCCCCAGCATTTT. The encoded protein is CASFRGTFIEPQHF.

Regarding this clone: This specimen includes other DNA sequences encoding the same CDR3. This chain links TRBV10-3 with TRBJ2-1, with unresolved D. The V gene's germline CDR1 is ENHRY and CDR2 SYGVKD. This CDR3 has 11 residues. Trimming took off 6 bases at V and 8 bases at J, with 8 bases between the two ends. CDR3 protein: CAISPKDEQFF. The CDR3 region has the DNA TGTGCCATCAGCCCAAAGGATGAGCAGTTCTTC.

This clone was found once. The gene calls are TRBV29-1 and TRBJ1-4; D gene uncertain. The germline V and J ends were trimmed by 7 bases and 7 bases, with 13 bases remaining between them. The CDR3 is 12 residues long. CDR1 SQVTM and CDR2 ANQGSEA come from the germline V gene. CDR3 nucleotides: TGCAGCGCAAATAAGGGCGGTGAAAAACTGTTTTTT. Translating it yields CSANKGGEKLFF.

This chain connects TRBV19 to TRBJ2-3, with 8 bases that match TRBD2. CDR1 and CDR2 (germline): LNHDA, SQIVND (reference sequence). The CDR3 is made up of 18 amino acids. With V trimmed by 2 bases and J by 3 bases, 13 bases remained unmatched. The CDR3 here is CASSISTFSSGKTDTQYF. CDR3 sequence (DNA): TGTGCCAGTAGTATAAGTACCTTCAGTAGCGGGAAAACAGATACGCAGTATTTT.

The chain uses TRBV6-1 and TRBJ2-5; the D is unclear. V was clipped by 4 bases and J by 4 bases, with 19 bases between them. Germline CDR1 MNHNS, CDR2 SASEGT. This CDR3 spans 16 amino acids. CDR3 sequence (DNA): TGTGCCAGCAGTGGGGAAGGGATAATCTTCAGAGAGACCCAGTACTTC. Its translation is CASSGEGIIFRETQYF.

In the case of this clone: Other DNA variants within this sample encode the same CDR3. The J gene is TRBJ1-4, the V gene TRBV18; no firm D call. The CDR3 is 12 residues long. Trimming removed 3 bases from V and 5 bases from J, with 4 bases in between. From germline, CDR1 is KGHSH and CDR2 LQKENI. CDR3 nucleotide sequence: TGTGCCAGCTCACCTCAAAATGAAAAACTGTTTTTT. Protein product: CASSPQNEKLFF.

The chain joins TRBV5-1 to TRBJ2-3; D remains unclear. The length of the CDR3 is 15 residues. The ends were cut back, 1 base at V and 0 bases at J, with 9 bases in the middle. Looked up from germline, CDR1 is SGHRS and CDR2 is YFSETQ. CDR3 coding DNA: TGCGCCAGCAGCTTGCGTTCTACTAGCACAGATACGCAGTATTTT. This encodes CASSLRSTSTDTQYF.

The rearrangement links TRBV19 to TRBJ2-1; 7 bases match TRBD1. This CDR3 contains 14 residues. CDR1 LNHDA and CDR2 SQIVND come from the germline V gene (reference sequence). V dropped 5 bases and J dropped 4; count of bases not matched to a gene: 5. The CDR3 protein is CASSPGQAYNEQFF. The CDR3 coding sequence is TGTGCCAGTAGTCCAGGACAGGCTTACAATGAGCAGTTCTTC.

Note on this clone: The sample carries other DNA sequences with the same CDR3. The chain carries TRBV7-2 and TRBJ2-7; 7 nucleotides match TRBD1. The CDR3 contains 15 residues. The trim removed 2 bases at V and 0 bases at J, leaving 4 bases unmatched. Germline CDR1 and CDR2: SGHTA and FQGNSA. The CDR3 is CASSLTTGSSYEQYF. The CDR3 DNA sequence: TGTGCCAGCAGCTTAACGACAGGGAGCTCCTACGAGCAGTACTTC.

The V call is TRBV15, the J call TRBJ2-7, with no clear D. The CDR3 spans 13 residues. V lost 3 bases to trimming and J lost 4 bases, with 10 bases between them. Germline CDR1 reads LNHNV; CDR2 reads YYDKDF (reference sequence). CDR3 sequence: CATSRQRVYEQYF. CDR3 nucleotides: TGTGCCACCAGCAGGCAGAGAGTGTACGAGCAGTACTTC. The full variable domain, rest sourced from reference TRBV15 and TRBJ2-7, is DAMVIQNPRYQVTQFGKPVTLSCSQTLNHNVMYWYQQKSSQAPKLLFHYYDKDFNNEADTPDNFQSRRPNTSFCFLDIRSPGLGDTAMYLCATSRQRVYEQYFGPGTRLTVT.

The J gene is TRBJ1-3, the V gene TRBV7-6; D remains unclear. The V gene's germline CDR1 is SGHVS and CDR2 FNYEAQ. V lost 5 bases and J lost 0, with 17 bases in between. This CDR3 is 17 amino acids long. The CDR3 sequence: CASSTRLSMSSGNTIYF. The CDR3 DNA is TGTGCCAGCAGCACCCGACTTTCCATGAGCTCTGGAAACACCATATATTTT.

The chain joins TRBV14 to TRBJ2-1; TRBD2 matches at 9 bases. The germline gives CDR1 SGHDN, CDR2 FVKESK. The CDR3 consists of 15 residues. With V trimmed by 6 bases and J by 8 bases, 11 bases remained unmatched. DNA for the CDR3: TGTGCCAGCAGTCCTCTAGCGGGACTGTTGGATGAGCAGTTCTTC. It yields the protein CASSPLAGLLDEQFF. The variable domain in full, with the rest retrieved from reference TRBV14 and TRBJ2-1, is EAGVTQFPSHSVIEKGQTVTLRCDPISGHDNLYWYRRVMGKEIKFLLHFVKESKQDESGMPNNRFLAERTGGTYSTLKVQPAELEDSGVYFCASSPLAGLLDEQFFGPGTRLTVL.

A single count supports this clone. This chain joins TRBV28 and TRBJ1-2; 8 nucleotides agree with TRBD1. V lost 7 bases and J lost 4; bases outside the gene matches: 5. This CDR3 is built from 13 residues. The V gene's germline CDR1 is MDHEN and CDR2 SYDVKM. The CDR3 loop reads CASNMDRVYGYTF. Written as DNA, the CDR3 is TGTGCCAGCAATATGGACAGGGTCTATGGCTACACCTTC.

This chain connects TRBV30 to TRBJ2-5; 7 bases are shared with TRBD1. The CDR3 is made up of 16 amino acids. V lost 0 bases, J lost 5 bases, and 12 bases stayed unmatched. The V gene's germline CDR1 is GTSNPN and CDR2 SVGIG (reference sequence). The CDR3 DNA is TGTGCCTGGAGTGTCCGTAGGGGGCGATTCGGGGAGACCCAGTACTTC. It encodes CAWSVRRGRFGETQYF.

The chain carries TRBV19 and TRBJ1-3; a weak D match, TRBD1 (6 bases). The V end lost 2 bases, the J end lost 0 bases, and 14 bases lay between the germline ends. The CDR3 consists of 17 residues. Per germline, CDR1 LNHDA and CDR2 SQIVND (reference sequence). DNA of the CDR3: TGTGCCAGTAGTATACCCCAGGGGACCAACTCTGGAAACACCATATATTTT. Protein: CASSIPQGTNSGNTIYF. Complete variable domain (other parts from reference TRBV19 and TRBJ1-3): DGGITQSPKYLFRKEGQNVTLSCEQNLNHDAMYWYRQDPGQGLRLIYYSQIVNDFQKGDIAEGYSVSREKKESFPLTVTSAQKNPTAFYLCASSIPQGTNSGNTIYFGEGSWLTVV.

This sequence joins TRBV5-1 and TRBJ1-2; no firm D call. The CDR3 covers 14 residues. V was trimmed by 3 bases and J by 2 bases, leaving 11 bases between them. Germline CDR1 is SGHRS and CDR2 is YFSETQ. The CDR3 DNA is TGCGCCAGCAGCTCCCTGACACCGAACTATGGCTACACCTTC. As protein: CASSSLTPNYGYTF.

This chain uses TRBV7-9 with TRBJ1-1, with D uncertain. Trimming left V 5 bases short and J 7 bases short, with 11 bases between. The CDR3 contains 12 residues. CDR1 and CDR2 from the germline V gene are SEHNR and FQNEAQ (reference sequence). The CDR3 region is CASSRTSREAFF. DNA of the CDR3: TGTGCCAGCAGCCGGACGTCCCGTGAAGCTTTCTTT.

The rearrangement joins TRBV11-2 to TRBJ2-7; maybe TRBD1 (5 bases). Between the trimmed V and J ends, which lost 5 bases and 1 base, there was a span of 9 bases. CDR3 length equals 13 residues. Germline values: CDR1 SGHAT, CDR2 FQNNGV. Written as DNA, the CDR3 is TGTGCCAGCAGCCGGACACGATCCTACGAGCAGTACTTC. It is translated as CASSRTRSYEQYF.